A single sample gave rise to the 25 T cell receptor beta chains below, sequenced in a study of cytomegalovirus exposure and HLA in healthy donors. PCR used 60 Vbeta primers and 13 Jbeta primers. Libraries were prepared by immunoSEQ multiplex PCR; TCRdb keeps only in-frame clonotypes and omits some of them. The sample holds some 160,000 clones; roughly 80% are singletons and the top ten take around 1.5%. Sequencing was done on a sample of PBMCs. The receptors stem from a woman between 25 and 40 years old in good health and CMV-seronegative.

V usage is TRBV29-1 and J usage is TRBJ1-2, with D uncertain. This CDR3 has 11 residues. CDR1 and CDR2 from the germline V gene are SQVTM and ANQGSEA. V was clipped by 6 bases and J by 11 bases, with 16 bases between them. In DNA, the CDR3 is TGCAGCGTAATGAGGGTGGGTTGGTACACCTTC. Protein sequence: CSVMRVGWYTF.

This rearrangement joins TRBV18 to TRBJ2-1, with a tentative D call TRBD2 (6 bases). Trimming took 6 bases from V and 8 from J, leaving 11 bases between them. There are 12 residues in the CDR3. Per germline, CDR1 KGHSH and CDR2 LQKENI. CDR3: CASSQTGDEQFF. The DNA for the CDR3 is TGTGCCAGCTCCCAGACGGGGGATGAGCAGTTCTTC. The whole variable domain, remainder taken from reference TRBV18 and TRBJ2-1, is NAGVMQNPRHLVRRRGQEARLRCSPMKGHSHVYWYRQLPEEGLKFMVYLQKENIIDESGMPKERFSAEFPKEGPSILRIQQVVRGDSAAYFCASSQTGDEQFFGPGTRLTVL.

The chain couples TRBV18 to TRBJ2-2; 7 bases fit TRBD1. Germline-derived CDR1 and CDR2 are KGHSH and LQKENI. This CDR3 has 14 amino acids. Trimming at V came to 2 bases and at J to 6 bases, leaving 3 bases not matched to a gene. The CDR3 DNA is TGTGCCAGCTCACCAGGACAGGTCCCCGGGGAGCTGTTTTTT. Translation: CASSPGQVPGELFF.

V usage is TRBV5-4 and J usage is TRBJ2-1, with 7 bases identical to TRBD1. J gave up 3 bases and V 2 bases, and 11 bases lay outside the gene matches. Looked up from germline, CDR1 is SGHNT and CDR2 is YYREEE (reference sequence). CDR3 length equals 17 residues. This CDR3 is CASSLPNSGQIYNEQFF. The CDR3 DNA reads as TGTGCCAGCAGCTTACCTAACTCGGGACAGATCTACAATGAGCAGTTCTTC.

The chain combines TRBV30 with TRBJ1-2; D is perhaps TRBD1 (6 bases). Trimming removed 1 base from V and 3 bases from J, with 15 bases in between. The CDR3 is 15 amino acids. Germline V CDR1 and CDR2: GTSNPN, SVGIG (reference sequence). CDR3 bases: TGTGCCTGGAGTGGGGAAAGGGACACCGACTATGGCTACACCTTC. Encoded protein: CAWSGERDTDYGYTF.

Only a few counts were recorded for this clone. This sequence joins TRBV6-1 and TRBJ1-1; perhaps TRBD1 as D (5 bases). The CDR3 runs 12 residues. V was cut by 7 bases and J by 0 bases, with 6 bases left in between. CDR1 is MNHNS, CDR2 SASEGT, per germline. Here the CDR3 DNA reads TGTGCCAGCACGGACATGAACACTGAAGCTTTCTTT. Amino acid sequence: CASTDMNTEAFF.

The chain combines TRBV9 with TRBJ2-3; TRBD2 matches at 7 bases. The trim removed 2 bases at V and 4 bases at J, leaving 7 bases unmatched. The CDR3 extends over 15 amino acids. Germline loops: CDR1 SGDLS, CDR2 YYNGEE. CDR3 residues: CASSVSRAGADTQYF. The CDR3 bases are TGTGCCAGCAGCGTGTCCAGGGCGGGGGCAGATACGCAGTATTTT.

The CDR3 DNA sequence: TGCGCCAGCAGCTTGCTCGACATGAACACTGAAGCTTTCTTT. This sequence encodes CASSLLDMNTEAFF. The V call is TRBV5-1, the J call TRBJ1-1; D is undetermined. CDR1 is SGHRS, CDR2 YFSETQ, per germline. The CDR3 runs 14 residues. Trimming took 1 base from V and 0 from J, leaving 7 bases between them.

This clone was seen a handful of times. This sequence joins TRBV6-1 and TRBJ1-2; possibly TRBD1 for D (6 bases). V was shortened by 5 bases and J by 8 bases, with 12 bases between the two germline ends. Germline CDR1 MNHNS, CDR2 SASEGT. The CDR3 consists of 12 residues. As DNA, the CDR3 is TGTGCCAGCAGTCTCGGGACACCCGGCTACACCTTC. It yields the protein CASSLGTPGYTF.

This rearrangement joins TRBV5-1 to TRBJ2-7, with a tentative D call TRBD1 (6 bases). Germline-derived CDR1 and CDR2 are SGHRS and YFSETQ. V dropped 4 bases and J dropped 0 bases, with 14 bases sitting between them. The CDR3 length is 15 residues. The CDR3 DNA is TGCGCCAGCAGCGCCGGACAGCTAATCTCCTACGAGCAGTACTTC. Translation gives CASSAGQLISYEQYF.

V usage is TRBV29-1 and J usage is TRBJ1-5, with D hard to call. The CDR3 has 12 amino acids. Germline lookup yields CDR1 SQVTM and CDR2 ANQGSEA. The ends were cut back, 5 bases at V and 4 bases at J, with 9 bases in the middle. The CDR3 coding sequence is TGCAGCGTTCAGACAAATAATCAGCCCCAGCATTTT. Translated, it gives CSVQTNNQPQHF.

This clone showed up just a few times. The chain employs TRBV25-1 and TRBJ2-1; 9 bases line up with TRBD1. Germline CDR1 and CDR2: MGHDK and SYGVNS. This CDR3 region has 16 residues. The trim removed 3 bases at V and 6 bases at J, leaving 9 bases unmatched. For the CDR3, the DNA is TGTGCCAGCAGTGACTTTTCCGGGACAGGGTCCAATGAGCAGTTCTTC. Encoded protein: CASSDFSGTGSNEQFF.

The chain combines TRBV7-9 with TRBJ1-2, with D hard to call. Between the trimmed V and J ends, which lost 0 bases and 8 bases, there was a span of 10 bases. Germline lookup yields CDR1 SEHNR and CDR2 FQNEAQ (reference sequence). The CDR3 is made up of 13 amino acids. The CDR3 region is CASSLALTGGYTF. CDR3 in DNA: TGTGCCAGCAGCTTAGCCTTGACGGGAGGCTACACCTTC.

The CDR3 region has the DNA TGTGCCACCAGCAGGAGCCCCGCCTACGAGCAGTACTTC. This translates into CATSRSPAYEQYF. The J gene is TRBJ2-7, the V gene TRBV15; D unresolved. Germline-derived CDR1 and CDR2 are LNHNV and YYDKDF (reference sequence). The length of the CDR3 is 13 residues. V lost 3 bases and J 2 bases, leaving 8 bases between the germline ends.

This chain uses TRBV7-6 with TRBJ1-1, with TRBD1 as a possible D gene (5 bases). Trimming removed 0 bases from V and 7 bases from J, with 18 bases in between. The CDR3 is 16 residues long. Germline V gives CDR1 SGHVS, CDR2 FNYEAQ. The CDR3 DNA sequence: TGTGCCAGCAGCTTAGCATCTTGGAGAAGGGGCCATGAAGCTTTCTTT. Translation gives CASSLASWRRGHEAFF.

The V gene is TRBV7-9, the J gene TRBJ1-6, with 7 bases aligning to TRBD1. CDR1 is SEHNR, CDR2 FQNEAQ, per germline (reference sequence). The CDR3 has 15 residues. V shed 8 bases, J shed 3 bases, and the junction held 7 bases outside the gene matches. Here the CDR3 DNA reads TGTGCCAGCCAGCTCGGGGACAGCTATAATTCACCCCTCCACTTT. This translates into CASQLGDSYNSPLHF.

On this clone itself: This sample also contains other DNA sequences that code for the same CDR3. This chain links TRBV2 with TRBJ2-7; perhaps TRBD2 as D (7 bases). Germline assignment: CDR1 SNHLY and CDR2 FYNNEI. Trimming took 2 bases from V and 0 from J, leaving 11 bases between them. The CDR3 has 15 amino acids. The CDR3 sequence: CASSERRGLSYEQYF. CDR3 coding DNA: TGTGCCAGCAGTGAACGGCGGGGGCTCTCCTACGAGCAGTACTTC.

The rearrangement uses TRBV19 and TRBJ1-5; possibly TRBD1 for D (5 bases). Germline loops: CDR1 LNHDA, CDR2 SQIVND (reference sequence). This CDR3 is built from 13 residues. Trimming left V 5 bases short and J 7 bases short, with 12 bases between. This chain's CDR3 is CASSSFQGQPQHF. The CDR3, as DNA: TGTGCCAGTAGTTCCTTTCAGGGCCAGCCCCAGCATTTT.

A single count supports this clone. The rearrangement joins TRBV6-5 to TRBJ1-2, with D maybe TRBD1 (5 bases). From germline, CDR1 is MNHEY and CDR2 SVGAGI. The ends were cut back, 4 bases at V and 6 bases at J, with 9 bases in the middle. The CDR3 runs 12 residues. DNA of the CDR3: TGTGCCAGCAGTTCACGGGGGAATGGCTACACCTTC. Translating gives CASSSRGNGYTF.

The chain carries TRBV18 and TRBJ1-5; D uncertain. The V end lost 3 bases, the J end lost 8 bases, and 14 bases lay between the germline ends. The CDR3 is made up of 14 amino acids. CDR1 is KGHSH and CDR2 is LQKENI in the germline V gene. The CDR3 here is CASSPMTPGEPQHF. CDR3 in DNA: TGTGCCAGCTCACCTATGACCCCCGGGGAGCCCCAGCATTTT.

V and J are TRBV6-5 and TRBJ2-5, with D possibly being TRBD2 (5 bases). Germline lookup yields CDR1 MNHEY and CDR2 SVGAGI. Trimming left V 2 bases short and J 9 bases short, with 7 bases between. CDR3 length: 11 residues. The CDR3 coding sequence is TGTGCCAGCAGTTACGGAGCGGCCCAGTACTTC. Protein product: CASSYGAAQYF.

Details on this clone: The junction does not match germline at one end; this may be a read error. This rearrangement joins TRBV29-1 to TRBJ1-4; D unclear. The CDR3 is 15 amino acids. The V gene's germline CDR1 is SQVTM and CDR2 ANQGSEA. The CDR3 region has the DNA TGCAGCGTCGAAGATGTTTCGTCGGGGTACGAAAAACTGTTTTTT. This sequence encodes CSVEDVSSGYEKLFF.

The chain recombines TRBV7-8 with TRBJ2-5; D perhaps matches TRBD2 (6 bases). The CDR3 runs to 15 residues. V was clipped by 5 bases and J by 5 bases, with 18 bases between them. The V gene's germline CDR1 is SGHVS and CDR2 FQNEAQ. CDR3 region: CASSPGGLSWETQYF. The CDR3 DNA reads as TGTGCCAGCAGCCCCGGGGGACTTTCCTGGGAGACCCAGTACTTC.

The genes are TRBV5-1 and TRBJ2-3; D unclear. CDR3 length: 15 amino acids. V shed 0 bases and J shed 4 bases, with 12 bases lying between them. Per germline, CDR1 SGHRS and CDR2 YFSETQ. The CDR3 nucleotides read TGCGCCAGCAGCTTGGGGCAGCTAGTGGCAGATACGCAGTATTTT. Amino acids: CASSLGQLVADTQYF.

The chain carries TRBV28 and TRBJ1-2; the match to TRBD1 covers 8 bases. Germline CDR1 reads MDHEN; CDR2 reads SYDVKM. The CDR3 runs to 14 residues. With V trimmed by 5 bases and J by 4 bases, 6 bases remained unmatched. The CDR3 sequence is CASSTTGESYGYTF. The CDR3 bases are TGTGCCAGCAGTACGACAGGGGAGTCCTATGGCTACACCTTC.